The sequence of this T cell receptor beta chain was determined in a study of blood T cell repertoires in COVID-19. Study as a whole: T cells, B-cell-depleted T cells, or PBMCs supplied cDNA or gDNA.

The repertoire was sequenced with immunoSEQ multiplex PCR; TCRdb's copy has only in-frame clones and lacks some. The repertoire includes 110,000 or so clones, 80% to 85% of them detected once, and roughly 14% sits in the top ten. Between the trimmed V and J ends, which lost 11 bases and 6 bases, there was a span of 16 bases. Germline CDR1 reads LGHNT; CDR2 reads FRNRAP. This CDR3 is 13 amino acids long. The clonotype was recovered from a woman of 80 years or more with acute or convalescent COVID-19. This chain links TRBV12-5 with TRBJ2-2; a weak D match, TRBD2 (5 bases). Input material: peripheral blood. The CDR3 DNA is TGTGCTGCCCGGGGTCAGGAATCCGGGGAGCTGTTTTTT. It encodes CAARGQESGELFF.